One and the same sample provided the 4 T cell receptor beta chains below, sequenced in a study of blood T cells in healthy people across ages. It was with a sample-barcoded 5' primer and a J-beta primer mix that a second PCR of roughly 7 to 12 cycles was run. TCRdb reanalysed the 5' RACE reads using MiXCR and keeps one entry per CDR3 protein. This table holds about a million distinct CDR3 sequences, 35% to 40% found once. The sequencing input was blood. The receptors shown here come from a man between 18 and 29 years old in good health.

In this sample, this clonotype turned up many times. The chain couples TRBV4-3 to TRBJ2-3; D may be TRBD2 (5 bases). V was trimmed by 0 bases and J by 7 bases, leaving 17 bases between them. Germline V lookup: CDR1 LGHNA, CDR2 YSLEER. The CDR3 runs 16 residues. The CDR3 sequence is CASSQEPRLRGNTQYF. The CDR3 region has the DNA TGCGCCAGCAGCCAAGAACCTAGACTCCGGGGAAATACGCAGTATTTT.

This clonotype appeared a few times. The rearrangement uses TRBV7-9 and TRBJ1-5; D remains ambiguous. Germline loops: CDR1 SEHNR, CDR2 FQNEAQ (reference sequence). Trimming removed 5 bases at V and 3 bases at J, with 14 bases between. This CDR3 contains 15 residues. CDR3: CASSAGELYNQPQHF. The CDR3 DNA is TGTGCCAGCAGCGCCGGGGAGCTTTACAATCAGCCCCAGCATTTT.

The rearrangement links TRBV7-9 to TRBJ2-1; D is perhaps TRBD1 (5 bases). Trimming took off 8 bases at V and 3 bases at J, with 11 bases between the two ends. CDR1 SEHNR and CDR2 FQNEAQ come from the germline V gene (reference sequence). The CDR3 consists of 13 residues. The CDR3 loop is CASGQQSYNEQFF. For the CDR3, the DNA is TGTGCCAGCGGACAACAGAGCTACAATGAGCAGTTCTTC. The entire variable domain, with the rest obtained from reference TRBV7-9 and TRBJ2-1, is as follows: DTGVSQNPRHKITKRGQNVTFRCDPISEHNRLYWYRQTLGQGPEFLTYFQNEAQLEKSRLLSDRFSAERPKGSFSTLEIQRTEQGDSAMYLCASGQQSYNEQFFGPGTRLTVL.

This clonotype was detected a few times. The V and J genes are TRBV6-6 and TRBJ1-5, with TRBD1 identical over 8 bases. V lost 5 bases and J lost 7; bases outside the gene matches: 10. The CDR3 is made up of 15 amino acids. In germline, CDR1 is MNHNY, CDR2 SVGAGI (reference sequence). CDR3 protein: CASSPTGGSGQPQHF. The DNA for the CDR3 is TGTGCCAGCAGTCCTACAGGGGGTAGCGGGCAGCCCCAGCATTTT.